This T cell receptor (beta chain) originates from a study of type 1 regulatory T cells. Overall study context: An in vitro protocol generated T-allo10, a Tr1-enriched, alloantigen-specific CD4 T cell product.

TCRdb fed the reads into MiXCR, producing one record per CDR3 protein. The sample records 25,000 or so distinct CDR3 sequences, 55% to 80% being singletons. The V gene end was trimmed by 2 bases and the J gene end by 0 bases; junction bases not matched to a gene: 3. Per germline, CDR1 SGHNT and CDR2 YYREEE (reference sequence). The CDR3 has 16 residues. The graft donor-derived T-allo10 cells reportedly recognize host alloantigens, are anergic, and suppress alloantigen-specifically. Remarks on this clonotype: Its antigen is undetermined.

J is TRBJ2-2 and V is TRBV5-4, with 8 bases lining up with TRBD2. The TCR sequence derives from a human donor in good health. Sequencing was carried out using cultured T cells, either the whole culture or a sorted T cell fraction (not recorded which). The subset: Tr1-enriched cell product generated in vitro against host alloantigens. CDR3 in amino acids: CASSLAGAANTGELFF. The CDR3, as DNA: TGTGCCAGCAGCTTAGCGGGGGCCGCGAACACCGGGGAGCTGTTTTTT. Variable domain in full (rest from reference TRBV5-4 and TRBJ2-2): ETGVTQSPTHLIKTRGQQVTLRCSSQSGHNTVSWYQQALGQGPQFIFQYYREEENGRGNFPPRFSGLQFPNYSSELNVNALELDDSALYLCASSLAGAANTGELFFGEGSRLTVL.